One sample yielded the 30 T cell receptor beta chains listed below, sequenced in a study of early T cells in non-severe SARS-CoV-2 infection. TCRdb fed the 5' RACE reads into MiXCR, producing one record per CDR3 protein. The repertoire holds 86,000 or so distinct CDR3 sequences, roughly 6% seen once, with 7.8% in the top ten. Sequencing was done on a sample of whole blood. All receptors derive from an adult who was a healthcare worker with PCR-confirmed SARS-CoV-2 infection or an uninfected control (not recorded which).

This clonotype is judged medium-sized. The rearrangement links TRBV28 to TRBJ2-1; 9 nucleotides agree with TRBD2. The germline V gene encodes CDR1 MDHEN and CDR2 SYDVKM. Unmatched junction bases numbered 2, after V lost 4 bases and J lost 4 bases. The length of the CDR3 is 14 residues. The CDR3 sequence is CASSYSGGYNEQFF. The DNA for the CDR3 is TGTGCCAGCAGTTATAGCGGGGGTTACAATGAGCAGTTCTTC.

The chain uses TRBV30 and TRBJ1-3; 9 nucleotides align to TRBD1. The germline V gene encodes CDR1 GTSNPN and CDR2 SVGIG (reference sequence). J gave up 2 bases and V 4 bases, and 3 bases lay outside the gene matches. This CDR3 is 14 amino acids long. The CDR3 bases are TGTGCCTGGAAACAGGGGGCTACTGGAAACACCATATATTTT. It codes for CAWKQGATGNTIYF.

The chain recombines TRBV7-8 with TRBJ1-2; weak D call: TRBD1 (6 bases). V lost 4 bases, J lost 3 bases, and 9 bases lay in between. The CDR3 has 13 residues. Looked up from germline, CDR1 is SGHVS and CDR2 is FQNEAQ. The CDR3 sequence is CASSSDSHYGYTF. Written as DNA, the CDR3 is TGTGCCAGCAGCTCGGACAGCCACTATGGCTACACCTTC. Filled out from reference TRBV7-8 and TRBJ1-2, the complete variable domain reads GAGVSQSPRYKVAKRGQDVALRCDPISGHVSLFWYQQALGQGPEFLTYFQNEAQLDKSGLPSDRFFAERPEGSVSTLKIQRTQQEDSAVYLCASSSDSHYGYTFGSGTRLTVV.

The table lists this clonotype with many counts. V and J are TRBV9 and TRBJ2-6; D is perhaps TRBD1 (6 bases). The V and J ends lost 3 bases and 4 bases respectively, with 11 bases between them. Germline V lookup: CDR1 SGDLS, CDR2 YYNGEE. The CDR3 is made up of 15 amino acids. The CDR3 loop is CASSAGTLGANVLTF. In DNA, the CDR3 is TGTGCCAGCAGCGCAGGGACACTCGGGGCCAACGTCCTGACTTTC.

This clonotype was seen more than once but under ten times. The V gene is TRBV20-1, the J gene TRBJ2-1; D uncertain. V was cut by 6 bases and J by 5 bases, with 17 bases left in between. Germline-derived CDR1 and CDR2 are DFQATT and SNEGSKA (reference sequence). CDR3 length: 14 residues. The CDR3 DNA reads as TGCAGTGCCCCGACGGAGCCGAATGACAATGAGCAGTTCTTC. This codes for CSAPTEPNDNEQFF.

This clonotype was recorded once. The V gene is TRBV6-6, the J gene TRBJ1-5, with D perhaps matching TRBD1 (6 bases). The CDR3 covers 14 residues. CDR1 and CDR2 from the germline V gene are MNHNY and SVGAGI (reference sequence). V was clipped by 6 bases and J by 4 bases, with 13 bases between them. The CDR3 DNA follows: TGTGCCAGCAGCGAACAGGGTAGTAATCAGCCCCAGCATTTT. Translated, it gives CASSEQGSNQPQHF.

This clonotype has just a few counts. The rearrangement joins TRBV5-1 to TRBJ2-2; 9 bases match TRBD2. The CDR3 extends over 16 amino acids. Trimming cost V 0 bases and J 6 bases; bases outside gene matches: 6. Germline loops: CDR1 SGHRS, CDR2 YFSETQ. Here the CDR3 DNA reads TGCGCCAGCAGCTTGGGGAAGCGGGGGGCTCCCGGGGAGCTGTTTTTT. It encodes CASSLGKRGAPGELFF.

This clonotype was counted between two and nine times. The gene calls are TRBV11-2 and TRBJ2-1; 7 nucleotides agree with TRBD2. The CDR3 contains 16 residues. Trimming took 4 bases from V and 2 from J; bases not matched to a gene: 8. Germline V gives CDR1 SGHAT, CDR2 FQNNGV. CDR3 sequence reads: CASSSPPAGPYNEQFF. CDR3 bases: TGTGCCAGCAGCTCCCCCCCAGCGGGACCCTACAATGAGCAGTTCTTC.

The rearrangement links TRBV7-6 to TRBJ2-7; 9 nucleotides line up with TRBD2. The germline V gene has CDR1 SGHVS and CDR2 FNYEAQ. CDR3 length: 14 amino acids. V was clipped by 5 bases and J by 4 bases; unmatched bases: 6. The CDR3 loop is CASSRTSVLYEQYF. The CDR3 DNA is TGTGCCAGCAGCCGGACTAGCGTCCTTTACGAGCAGTACTTC.

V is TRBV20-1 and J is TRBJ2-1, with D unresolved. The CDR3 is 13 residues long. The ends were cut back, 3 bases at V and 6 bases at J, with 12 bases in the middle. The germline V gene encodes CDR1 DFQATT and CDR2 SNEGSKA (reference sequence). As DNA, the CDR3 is TGCAGTGCTAGGCTCACAAACTCCAATGAGCAGTTCTTC. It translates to CSARLTNSNEQFF.

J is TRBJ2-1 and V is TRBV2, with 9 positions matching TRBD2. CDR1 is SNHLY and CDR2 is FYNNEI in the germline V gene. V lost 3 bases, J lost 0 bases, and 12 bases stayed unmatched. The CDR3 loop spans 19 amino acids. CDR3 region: CASSDLGLAGKSSYNEQFF. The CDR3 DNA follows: TGTGCCAGCAGTGATCTTGGTCTAGCGGGAAAATCCTCCTACAATGAGCAGTTCTTC.

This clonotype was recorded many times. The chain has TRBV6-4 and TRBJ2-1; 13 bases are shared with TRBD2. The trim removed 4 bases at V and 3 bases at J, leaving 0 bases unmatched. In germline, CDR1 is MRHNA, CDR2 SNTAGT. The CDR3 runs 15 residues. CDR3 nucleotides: TGTGCCAGCAGTGGGACTAGCGGGGGCTACAATGAGCAGTTCTTC. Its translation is CASSGTSGGYNEQFF.

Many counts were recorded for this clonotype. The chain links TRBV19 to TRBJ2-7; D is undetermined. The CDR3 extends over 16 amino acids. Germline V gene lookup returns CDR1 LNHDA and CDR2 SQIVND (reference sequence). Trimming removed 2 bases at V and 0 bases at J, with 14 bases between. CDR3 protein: CASSIRVSFSSYEQYF. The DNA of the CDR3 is TGTGCCAGTAGTATAAGGGTCAGCTTCAGCTCCTACGAGCAGTACTTC.

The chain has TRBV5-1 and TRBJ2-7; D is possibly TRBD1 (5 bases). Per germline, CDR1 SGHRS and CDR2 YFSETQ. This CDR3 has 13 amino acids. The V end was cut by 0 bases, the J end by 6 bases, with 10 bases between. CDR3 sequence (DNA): TGCGCCAGCAGCTTGGGGGCCCAGGGCGAGCAGTACTTC. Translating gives CASSLGAQGEQYF. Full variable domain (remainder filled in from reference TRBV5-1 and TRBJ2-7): KAGVTQTPRYLIKTRGQQVTLSCSPISGHRSVSWYQQTPGQGLQFLFEYFSETQRNKGNFPGRFSGRQFSNSRSEMNVSTLELGDSALYLCASSLGAQGEQYFGPGTRLTVT.

The CDR3 DNA sequence: TGTGCCATCAGTGAGCGGACTGAGCAGTTCTTC. The encoded protein is CAISERTEQFF. This chain joins TRBV10-3 and TRBJ2-1; no firm D call. The CDR3 is 11 residues long. Deletions cut 2 bases from V and 9 bases from J, with 5 bases between. Germline V CDR1 and CDR2: ENHRY, SYGVKD.

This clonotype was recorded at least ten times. Written as DNA, the CDR3 is TGTGCCAGCACACCAAGAGGGACCGGGGAGCTGTTTTTT. This encodes CASTPRGTGELFF. The V gene is TRBV6-5, the J gene TRBJ2-2; D is possibly TRBD2 (5 bases). This CDR3 spans 13 amino acids. Germline loops: CDR1 MNHEY, CDR2 SVGAGI. V lost 7 bases, J lost 5 bases, and 11 bases lay in between.

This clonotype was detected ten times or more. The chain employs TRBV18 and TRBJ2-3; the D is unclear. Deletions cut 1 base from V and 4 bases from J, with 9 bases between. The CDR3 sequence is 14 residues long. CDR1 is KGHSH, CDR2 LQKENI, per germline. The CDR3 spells CASSPRDLSDTQYF. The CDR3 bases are TGTGCCAGCTCACCACGGGATTTGTCAGATACGCAGTATTTT.

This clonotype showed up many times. CDR3: CASSIHGTLGNEQFF. Here the CDR3 DNA reads TGTGCCAGTAGTATCCACGGGACCCTGGGGAATGAGCAGTTCTTC. The rearrangement joins TRBV19 to TRBJ2-1; D could derive from TRBD1 or TRBD2 (5 bases each). Germline V CDR1 and CDR2: LNHDA, SQIVND (reference sequence). The CDR3 is 15 amino acids. V was clipped by 3 bases and J by 7 bases, with 16 bases between them.

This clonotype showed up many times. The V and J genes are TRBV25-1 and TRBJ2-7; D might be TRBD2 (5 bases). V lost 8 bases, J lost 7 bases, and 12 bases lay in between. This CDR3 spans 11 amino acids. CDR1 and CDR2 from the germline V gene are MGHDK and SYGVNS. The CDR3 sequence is CASSEVQEQYF. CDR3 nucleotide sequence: TGTGCCAGCTCGGAGGTGCAAGAGCAGTACTTC.

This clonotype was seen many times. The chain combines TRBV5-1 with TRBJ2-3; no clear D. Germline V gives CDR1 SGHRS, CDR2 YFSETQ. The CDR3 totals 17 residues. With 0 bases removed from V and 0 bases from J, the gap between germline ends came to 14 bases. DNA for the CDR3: TGCGCCAGCAGCTTGGTGAACTTCTCCTATAGCACAGATACGCAGTATTTT. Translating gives CASSLVNFSYSTDTQYF.

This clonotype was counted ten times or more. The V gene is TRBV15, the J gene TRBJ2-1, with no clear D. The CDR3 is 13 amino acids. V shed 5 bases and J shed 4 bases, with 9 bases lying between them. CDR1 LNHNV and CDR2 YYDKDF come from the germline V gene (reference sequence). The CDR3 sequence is CATSGTLYNEQFF. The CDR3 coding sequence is TGTGCCACCAGCGGAACCCTTTACAATGAGCAGTTCTTC.

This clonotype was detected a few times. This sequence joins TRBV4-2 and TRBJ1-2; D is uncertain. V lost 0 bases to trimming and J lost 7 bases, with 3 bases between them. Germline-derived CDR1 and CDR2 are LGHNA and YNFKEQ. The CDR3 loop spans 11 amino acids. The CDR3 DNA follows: TGTGCCAGCAGCCAAGATCGTGGCTACACCTTC. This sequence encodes CASSQDRGYTF.

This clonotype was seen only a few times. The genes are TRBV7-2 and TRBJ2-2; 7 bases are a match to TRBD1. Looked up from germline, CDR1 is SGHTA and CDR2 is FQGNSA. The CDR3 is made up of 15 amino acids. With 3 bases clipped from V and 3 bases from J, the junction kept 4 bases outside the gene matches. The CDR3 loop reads CASSLGQPDTGELFF. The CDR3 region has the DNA TGTGCCAGCAGCTTGGGACAGCCTGACACCGGGGAGCTGTTTTTT.

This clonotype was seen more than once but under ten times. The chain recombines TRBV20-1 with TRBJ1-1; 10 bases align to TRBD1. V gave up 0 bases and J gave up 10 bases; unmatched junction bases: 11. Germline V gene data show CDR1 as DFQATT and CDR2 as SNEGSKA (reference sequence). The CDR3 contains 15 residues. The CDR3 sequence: CSARDPGTGDDRAFF. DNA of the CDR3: TGCAGTGCTAGAGATCCCGGGACAGGGGATGACAGAGCTTTCTTT.

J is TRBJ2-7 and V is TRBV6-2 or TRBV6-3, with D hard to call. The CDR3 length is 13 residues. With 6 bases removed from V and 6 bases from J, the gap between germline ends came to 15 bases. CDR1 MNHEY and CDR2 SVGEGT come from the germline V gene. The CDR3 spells CASSQPPLGEQYF. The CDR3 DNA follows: TGTGCCAGCAGCCAACCCCCCCTTGGCGAGCAGTACTTC.

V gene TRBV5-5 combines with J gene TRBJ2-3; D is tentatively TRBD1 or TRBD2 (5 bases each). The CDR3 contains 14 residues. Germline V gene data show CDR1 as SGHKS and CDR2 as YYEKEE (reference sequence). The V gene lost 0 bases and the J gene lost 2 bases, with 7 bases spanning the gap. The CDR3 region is CASSLVGTTDTQYF. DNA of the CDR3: TGTGCCAGCAGCTTGGTTGGGACCACAGATACGCAGTATTTT.

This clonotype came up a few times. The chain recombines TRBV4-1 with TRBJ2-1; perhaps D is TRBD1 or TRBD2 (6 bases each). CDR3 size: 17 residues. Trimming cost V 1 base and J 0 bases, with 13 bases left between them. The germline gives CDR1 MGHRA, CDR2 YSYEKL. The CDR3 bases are TGCGCCAGCAGCCAAGGGGGGGCCTCGAGCTCCTACAATGAGCAGTTCTTC. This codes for CASSQGGASSSYNEQFF.

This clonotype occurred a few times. The CDR3 spells CASSSPGGLSDTQYF. CDR3 DNA: TGTGCCAGCAGCTCGCCAGGGGGCTTATCAGATACGCAGTATTTT. V is TRBV5-4 and J is TRBJ2-3; 8 bases are shared with TRBD1. The CDR3 sequence is 15 residues long. V lost 3 bases, J lost 4 bases, and 7 bases stayed unmatched. From germline, CDR1 is SGHNT and CDR2 YYREEE (reference sequence).

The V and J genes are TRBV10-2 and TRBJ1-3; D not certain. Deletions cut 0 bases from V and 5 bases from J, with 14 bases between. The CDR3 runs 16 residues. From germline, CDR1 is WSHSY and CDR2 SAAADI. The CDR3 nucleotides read TGCGCCAGCAGTGAGTCGACTCTTCAAGCAAGAAACACCATATATTTT. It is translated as CASSESTLQARNTIYF.

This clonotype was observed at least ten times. The CDR3 protein is CASSYTGQGQGYTF. In nucleotides, the CDR3 is TGTGCCAGCAGTTACACAGGACAGGGGCAAGGCTACACCTTC. This chain uses TRBV6-5 with TRBJ1-2; 9 nucleotides line up with TRBD1. The CDR3 is made up of 14 amino acids. CDR1 MNHEY and CDR2 SVGAGI come from the germline V gene. J gave up 8 bases and V 2 bases, and 6 bases lay outside the gene matches.